The 5 T cell receptor beta chains below were found in one sample sequenced in a study of T cell responses to AZD1222 COVID-19 vaccine. Generated by immunoSEQ multiplex PCR, the TCRdb table keeps only in-frame clones and is missing some. The sample holds some 130,000 clones, around 93% seen once. The source material was peripheral blood, sampled 28 days after the second AZD1222 dose. These receptors came from an adult who received the AZD1222 COVID-19 vaccine.

This sequence joins TRBV6-5 and TRBJ2-1, with TRBD2 matching over 8 bases. Germline V lookup: CDR1 MNHEY, CDR2 SVGAGI. This CDR3 region has 15 residues. The junction had 4 bases not matched to a gene; V was cut back by 0 bases and J by 6 bases. The CDR3 protein is CASSYSIGGANEQFF. The CDR3 nucleotides read TGTGCCAGCAGTTACTCGATCGGGGGGGCCAATGAGCAGTTCTTC.

The V gene is TRBV7-9, the J gene TRBJ2-1; possibly TRBD2 for D (6 bases). V lost 2 bases to trimming and J lost 11 bases, with 10 bases between them. This CDR3 is built from 12 residues. Germline loops: CDR1 SEHNR, CDR2 FQNEAQ (reference sequence). CDR3: CASSLSGTQQFF. DNA of the CDR3: TGTGCCAGCAGCTTATCCGGGACTCAGCAGTTCTTC.

The rearrangement links TRBV5-8 to TRBJ2-7; the D gene is possibly TRBD1 (6 bases). The CDR3 loop spans 15 amino acids. Germline lookup yields CDR1 SGHTS and CDR2 YDEGEE. The V and J ends lost 3 bases and 6 bases respectively, with 19 bases between them. CDR3 loop: CASSSGTSQASEQYF. The CDR3 DNA follows: TGTGCCAGCAGCTCCGGGACATCTCAGGCCTCCGAGCAGTACTTC. Together with reference TRBV5-8 and TRBJ2-7, the CDR3 gives the full variable domain: EAGVTQSPTHLIKTRGQQATLRCSPISGHTSVYWYQQALGLGLQFLLWYDEGEERNRGNFPPRFSGRQFPNYSSELNVNALELEDSALYLCASSSGTSQASEQYFGPGTRLTVT.

The chain joins TRBV7-2 to TRBJ1-2; D ambiguous. Per germline, CDR1 SGHTA and CDR2 FQGNSA. V dropped 0 bases and J dropped 7 bases, with 15 bases sitting between them. This CDR3 is built from 15 residues. The CDR3 is CASSLAVSGSGGYTF. The CDR3 bases are TGTGCCAGCAGCTTAGCGGTCTCGGGATCGGGTGGCTACACCTTC.

The chain is built from TRBV11-3 and TRBJ2-1; D might be TRBD2 (7 bases). The CDR3 consists of 16 residues. From germline, CDR1 is SGHNT and CDR2 YENEEA. V shed 2 bases and J shed 7 bases, with 18 bases lying between them. The CDR3 DNA reads as TGTGCCAGCAGCTTACAACGGGGGAGGGGGTTTAATGAGCAGTTCTTC. This gives the protein CASSLQRGRGFNEQFF.